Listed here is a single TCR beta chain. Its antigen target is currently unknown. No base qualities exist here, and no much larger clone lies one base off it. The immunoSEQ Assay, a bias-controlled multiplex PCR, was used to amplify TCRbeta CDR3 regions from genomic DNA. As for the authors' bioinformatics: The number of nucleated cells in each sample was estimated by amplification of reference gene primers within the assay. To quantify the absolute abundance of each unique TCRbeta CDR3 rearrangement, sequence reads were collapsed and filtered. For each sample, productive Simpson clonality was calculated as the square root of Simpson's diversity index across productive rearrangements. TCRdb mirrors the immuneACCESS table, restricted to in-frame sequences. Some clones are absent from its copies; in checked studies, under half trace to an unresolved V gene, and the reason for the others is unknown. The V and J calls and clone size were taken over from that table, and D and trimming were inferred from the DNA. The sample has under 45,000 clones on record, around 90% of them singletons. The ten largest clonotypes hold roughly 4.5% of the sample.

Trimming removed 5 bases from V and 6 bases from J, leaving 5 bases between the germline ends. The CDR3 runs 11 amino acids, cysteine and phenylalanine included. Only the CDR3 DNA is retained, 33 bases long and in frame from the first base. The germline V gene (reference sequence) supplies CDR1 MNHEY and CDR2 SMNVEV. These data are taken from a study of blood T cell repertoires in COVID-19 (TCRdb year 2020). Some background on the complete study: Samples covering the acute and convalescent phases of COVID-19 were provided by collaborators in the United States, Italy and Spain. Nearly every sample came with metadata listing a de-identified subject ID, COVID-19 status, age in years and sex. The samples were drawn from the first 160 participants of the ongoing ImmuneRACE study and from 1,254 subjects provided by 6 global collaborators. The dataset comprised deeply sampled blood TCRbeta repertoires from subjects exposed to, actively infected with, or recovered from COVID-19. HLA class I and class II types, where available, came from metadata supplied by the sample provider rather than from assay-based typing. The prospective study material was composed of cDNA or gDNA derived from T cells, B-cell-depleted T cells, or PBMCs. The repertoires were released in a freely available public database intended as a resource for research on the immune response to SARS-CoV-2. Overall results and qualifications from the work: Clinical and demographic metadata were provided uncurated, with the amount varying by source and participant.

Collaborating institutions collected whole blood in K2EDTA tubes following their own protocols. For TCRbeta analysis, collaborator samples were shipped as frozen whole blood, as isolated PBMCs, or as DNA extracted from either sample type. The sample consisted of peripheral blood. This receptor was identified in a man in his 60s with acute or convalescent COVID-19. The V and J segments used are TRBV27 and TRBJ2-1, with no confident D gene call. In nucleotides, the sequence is TGTGCCAGCAGTCTCGGCAATGAGCAGTTCTTC. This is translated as CASSLGNEQFF.